This T cell receptor (beta chain) was captured in a study of T cell responses to AZD1222 COVID-19 vaccine. Study outcomes and limitations: A reported finding is that nearly half of spike-specific TCRs target unmutated variant regions. Most donors were white British and more were female, and clonal diversity was possibly underestimated. At study baseline, merely several AZD1222 recipients were seropositive. Samples come after the peak T cell response, not at day 14.

Sequencing was performed with immunoSEQ multiplex PCR; in TCRdb, only in-frame clones are kept and a portion is missing. The sample carries 95,000 to 150,000 clones, around 86% recorded once. This CDR3 region has 15 residues. The V and J ends lost 2 bases and 6 bases respectively, with 14 bases between them. The germline V gene has CDR1 GTSNPN and CDR2 SVGIG (reference sequence). Concerning this clone itself: What it binds is unknown.

The material sequenced was peripheral blood, taken on day 0 of AZD1222 vaccination. The chain combines TRBV30 with TRBJ1-6; D remains ambiguous. This receptor was obtained from an adult in good health. The CDR3: CAWSQNSGGNSPLHF. The CDR3 bases are TGTGCCTGGAGTCAAAACAGCGGAGGTAATTCACCCCTCCACTTT. Supplemented by reference TRBV30 and TRBJ1-6, the full variable domain reads SQTIHQWPATLVQPVGSPLSLECTVEGTSNPNLYWYRQAAGRGLQLLFYSVGIGQISSEVPQNLSASRPQDRQFILSSKKLLLSDSGFYLCAWSQNSGGNSPLHFGNGTRLTVT.